This T cell receptor (beta chain) is drawn from a study of CXCR3-negative and CXCR3-positive naive CD8 T cells. This CDR3 has 17 amino acids. The V gene's germline CDR1 is MGHDK and CDR2 SYGVNS. The TRB cDNA libraries were prepared by 5' RACE with UMI labels. TCRdb re-analyzed the 5' RACE reads; it lists each CDR3 protein once, without DNA. The table for this sample gives more than 70,000 distinct CDR3 sequences. Findings and caveats of the study: TRB CDR3s were more hydrophobic in CXCR3-positive than in CXCR3-negative naive cells. It was found that naive subsets had comparable surface CD5, and TCR strength was inferred from TRB CDR3 properties.

In regard to this clonotype: Antigen: not known.

This sequence originates from a human donor in good health. Some clones in this sample may be carry-over from other donors' samples. Material: naive CXCR3+ CD8+ T cells from blood. Subset defined: CD45RO-CCR7+CD27+CD95- naive CD8+ T cells expressing CXCR3 (TNR3+). The rearrangement links TRBV25-1 to TRBJ2-3; TCRdb indicates TRBD2, and absent DNA this call remains unverified. The CDR3 is CASSEYFPSGGTDTQYF.